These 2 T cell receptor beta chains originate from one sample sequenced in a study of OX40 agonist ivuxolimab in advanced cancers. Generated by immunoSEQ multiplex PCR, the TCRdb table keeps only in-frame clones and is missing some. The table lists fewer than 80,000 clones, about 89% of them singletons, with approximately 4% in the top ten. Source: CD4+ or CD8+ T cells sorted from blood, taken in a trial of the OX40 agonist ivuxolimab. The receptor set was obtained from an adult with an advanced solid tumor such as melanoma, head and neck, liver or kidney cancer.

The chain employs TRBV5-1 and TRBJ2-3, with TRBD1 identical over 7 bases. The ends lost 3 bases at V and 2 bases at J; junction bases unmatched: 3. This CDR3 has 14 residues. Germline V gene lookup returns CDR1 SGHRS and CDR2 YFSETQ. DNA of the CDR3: TGCGCCAGCAGCTACGGGACAGTCACAGATACGCAGTATTTT. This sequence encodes CASSYGTVTDTQYF.

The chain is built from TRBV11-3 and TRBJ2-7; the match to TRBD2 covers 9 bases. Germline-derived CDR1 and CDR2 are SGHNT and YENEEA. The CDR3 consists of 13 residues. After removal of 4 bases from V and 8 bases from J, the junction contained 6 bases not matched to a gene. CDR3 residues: CASSSAGGGKQYF. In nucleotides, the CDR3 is TGTGCCAGCAGCTCTGCGGGAGGGGGAAAGCAGTACTTC.